The T cell receptor beta chain under discussion was sequenced for a study of blood T cell repertoires in COVID-19. Study-level background: Researchers got acute and convalescent COVID-19 samples from the United States, Italy and Spain. PBMCs, B-cell-depleted T cells, or T cells were the source of the cDNA or gDNA that made up the material.

Authors' analysis steps: Amplification with reference gene primers provided the estimates of nucleated cell counts. Assay used: immunoSEQ multiplex PCR; TCRdb lists only in-frame clones, some missing. That table supplies the V and J calls and clone size; D and trimming were determined from the DNA. The sample carries roughly 220,000 clones, 65% to 90% recorded once. Germline V gene sequence: CDR1 SEHNR, CDR2 FQNEAQ (reference sequence). The CDR3 covers 15 residues. After removal of 4 bases from V and 3 bases from J, the junction contained 6 bases not matched to a gene. This clone occurred a few times.

The chain links TRBV7-9 to TRBJ1-5; 7 bases match TRBD1. This sequence originates from a woman between 40 and 55 years old who had recovered from COVID-19. Sequencing used peripheral blood. CDR3 bases: TGTGCCAGCAGCTCCCTGGACAGGTCCAATCAGCCCCAGCATTTT. It codes for CASSSLDRSNQPQHF.